This TCR beta chain originates from a study of blood T cell repertoires in COVID-19. Assignments of participants to cohorts depended upon their own reported clinical history. Sequencing was performed with immunoSEQ multiplex PCR; in TCRdb, only in-frame clones are kept and a portion is missing. The sample includes about 160,000 clones, about 80% of them seen just once. The length of the CDR3 is 16 residues. V was clipped by 0 bases and J by 2 bases, with 13 bases between them. CDR1 and CDR2 (germline): LGHDT, YNNKEL (reference sequence). The sequence came from a woman aged 55 to 70 who had recovered from COVID-19. The V call is TRBV3-1 (or the pseudogene TRBV3-2), the J call TRBJ2-5; D is possibly TRBD1 (6 bases). Sample: PBMCs or T cells enriched from blood (not recorded which). CDR3 in DNA: TGTGCCAGCAGCCAAGATGTAATACAGGGACAAGAGACCCAGTACTTC. The encoded protein is CASSQDVIQGQETQYF.